This T cell receptor (beta chain) was observed in a study of T cell changes during pregnancy in multiple sclerosis. CDR1 is LNHDA, CDR2 SQIVND, per germline (reference sequence). V was pared by 5 bases and J by 2 bases, with 1 base of the junction left unmatched. This CDR3 region has 14 residues. The data were produced by immunoSEQ multiplex PCR, yet TCRdb's version contains in-frame clones alone and is incomplete. This sample carries some 42,000 clones, 85% to 95% of them seen once, and the ten largest clones take over 0.55%. This clonotype originated in a female donor with multiple sclerosis, enrolled in a pregnancy study. This rearrangement joins TRBV19 to TRBJ1-4; TRBD1 agrees at 8 bases. Here the sequenced sample was CD4+ T cells from peripheral blood mononuclear cells, taken in the third trimester of pregnancy. CDR3: CASSRTGTNEKLFF. CDR3 in DNA: TGTGCCAGTAGTCGGACAGGGACTAATGAAAAACTGTTTTTT.